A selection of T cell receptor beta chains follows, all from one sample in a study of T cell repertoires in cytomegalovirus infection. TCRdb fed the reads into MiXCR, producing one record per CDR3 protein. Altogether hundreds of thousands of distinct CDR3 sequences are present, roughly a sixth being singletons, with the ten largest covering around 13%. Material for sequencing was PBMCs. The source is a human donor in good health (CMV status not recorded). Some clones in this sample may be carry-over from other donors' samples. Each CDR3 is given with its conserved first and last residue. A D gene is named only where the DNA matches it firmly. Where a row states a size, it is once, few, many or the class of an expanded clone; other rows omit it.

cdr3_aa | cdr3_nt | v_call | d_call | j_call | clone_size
CSARDPKNTGELFF | TGCAGTGCTAGAGACCCGAAGAACACCGGGGAGCTGTTTTTT | TRBV20-1 | . | TRBJ2-2 | few
CSARRVAGPYEQYF | TGCAGTGCTAGACGAGTCGCAGGCCCCTACGAGCAGTACTTC | TRBV20-1 | . | TRBJ2-7 | .
CASSLRLEHTDTQYF | TGTGCCAGCAGCCTCCGACTAGAACACACAGATACGCAGTATTTT | TRBV7-2 | . | TRBJ2-3 | many
CASSQSYPGTGAYNEQFF | TGTGCCAGCAGCCAGTCCTACCCCGGGACAGGGGCTTACAATGAGCAGTTCTTC | TRBV11-1 | TRBD1 | TRBJ2-1 | .
CASSQDSTAGLTDTQYF | TGCGCCAGCAGCCAAGACAGCACAGCGGGGCTCACAGATACGCAGTATTTT | TRBV4-1 | TRBD2 | TRBJ2-3 | few
CASSPLGAKNIQYF | TGCGCCAGCAGCCCCCTAGGAGCCAAAAACATTCAGTACTTC | TRBV5-1 | . | TRBJ2-4 | .
CASSSGVGSSYNSPLHF | TGTGCCAGCAGCTCAGGGGTGGGGAGCTCCTATAATTCACCCCTCCACTTT | TRBV5-4 | . | TRBJ1-6 | few
CASSVAERHTQYF | TGTGCCAGCAGTGTGGCTGAGAGGCATACGCAGTATTTT | TRBV6-1 | . | TRBJ2-3 | few
CSVEGVGSDEQYF | TGCAGCGTTGAAGGGGTAGGGAGCGACGAGCAGTACTTC | TRBV29-1 | . | TRBJ2-7 | .
CASSRGTGVGGELFF | TGTGCCAGCAGCCGAGGGACAGGGGTCGGCGGGGAGCTGTTTTTT | TRBV7-6 | TRBD1 | TRBJ2-2 | .
CASSEGSRLRGASTDTQYF | TGTGCCAGCAGCGAAGGCTCTAGGTTGCGGGGGGCCTCCACAGATACGCAGTATTTT | TRBV6-2/TRBV6-3 | TRBD2 | TRBJ2-3 | many
CASSQGPRNYGYTF | TGTGCCAGCAGTCAAGGCCCAAGGAACTATGGCTACACCTTC | TRBV7-2 | . | TRBJ1-2 | .
CASSQTDGTTGAGANVLTF | TGTGCCAGCAGCCAAACGGACGGGACGACCGGGGCTGGGGCCAACGTCCTGACTTTC | TRBV3-1 | . | TRBJ2-6 | .
CALGYPGRTNYGYTF | TGTGCCTTAGGTTATCCGGGACGCACTAACTATGGCTACACCTTC | TRBV7-2 | . | TRBJ1-2 | many
CASTNTRGGAGELFF | TGTGCCAGCACCAACACGAGGGGGGGGGCCGGGGAGCTGTTTTTT | TRBV6-6 | . | TRBJ2-2 | many
CSASVSGLAFF | TGCAGTGCTTCCGTCTCGGGGCTAGCTTTCTTT | TRBV20-1 | . | TRBJ1-1 | many
CASSQDRTSGGDNEQFF | TGTGCCAGCAGCCAGGACAGGACTAGCGGGGGGGACAATGAGCAGTTCTTC | TRBV7-2 | TRBD2 | TRBJ2-1 | many
CASRYRKATSPGMNTEAFF | TGTGCCAGCAGATATAGGAAGGCAACCTCCCCAGGAATGAACACTGAAGCTTTCTTT | TRBV2 | . | TRBJ1-1 | .
CASSSDRRLAGGSHTKNIQYF | TGCGCCAGCAGTTCCGACCGCCGACTAGCGGGGGGTTCCCACACCAAAAACATTCAGTACTTC | TRBV5-1 | TRBD2 | TRBJ2-4 | few
CASSPRSPSSGQYF | TGTGCCAGCAGCCCAAGGTCCCCATCTTCAGGGCAGTACTTC | TRBV12-3/TRBV12-4 | . | TRBJ2-7 | many
CASSYSALGTGVYEQYF | TGTGCCAGCAGTTACTCGGCTCTAGGAACAGGGGTCTACGAGCAGTACTTC | TRBV6-5 | TRBD1 | TRBJ2-7 | many
CSAKQGLVYNSPLHF | TGCAGTGCTAAACAGGGCTTGGTGTATAATTCACCCCTCCACTTT | TRBV20-1 | . | TRBJ1-6 | .
CASSIPGQGNTEAFF | TGTGCCAGCAGTATTCCGGGACAGGGGAACACTGAAGCTTTCTTT | TRBV28 | TRBD1 | TRBJ1-1 | .
CASTVDGNTEAFF | TGTGCCAGCACCGTGGACGGTAACACTGAAGCTTTCTTT | TRBV6-8 | . | TRBJ1-1 | .
CAISELAGDEKLFF | TGTGCCATCAGTGAACTGGCAGGGGATGAAAAACTGTTTTTT | TRBV10-3 | . | TRBJ1-4 | .
CASSLRTGNSYEQYF | TGTGCCAGCAGCTTAAGGACAGGGAACTCCTACGAGCAGTACTTC | TRBV7-6 | TRBD1 | TRBJ2-7 | many
CASSILSDTQYF | TGTGCCAGCAGCATCCTCTCAGATACGCAGTATTTT | TRBV7-3 | . | TRBJ2-3 | once
CSAAERIGNQPQHF | TGCAGTGCCGCGGAAAGGATCGGTAATCAGCCCCAGCATTTT | TRBV20-1 | . | TRBJ1-5 | .
CASSLGQGGRVGANVLTF | TGTGCCAGCAGCTTGGGACAGGGGGGTCGTGTGGGGGCCAACGTCCTGACTTTC | TRBV7-6 | TRBD1 | TRBJ2-6 | few
CASSLYPQGYSGMETQYF | TGTGCCAGCTCCCTTTACCCACAGGGGTATTCCGGCATGGAGACCCAGTACTTC | TRBV7-2 | TRBD1 | TRBJ2-5 | many
CAIRDPGQGTDTQYF | TGTGCCATCAGGGACCCCGGACAGGGCACAGATACGCAGTATTTT | TRBV10-3 | TRBD1 | TRBJ2-3 | many
CASSIGDTGELFF | TGTGCTAGCAGCATTGGGGATACCGGGGAGCTGTTTTTT | TRBV7-7 | . | TRBJ2-2 | many
CSARDRGQGSYNSPLHF | TGCAGTGCTAGAGATAGGGGACAGGGATCCTATAATTCACCCCTCCACTTT | TRBV20-1 | TRBD1 | TRBJ1-6 | .
CASSLAGLTGTNEKLFF | TGTGCCAGCAGCTTAGCCGGGTTGACAGGGACTAATGAAAAACTGTTTTTT | TRBV7-9 | TRBD1 | TRBJ1-4 | .
CSAKTGKETQYF | TGCAGTGCTAAGACAGGGAAAGAGACCCAGTACTTC | TRBV20-1 | TRBD1 | TRBJ2-5 | few
CASSPADRRDEKLFF | TGTGCCAGCAGTCCGGCCGACCGTCGGGATGAAAAACTGTTTTTT | TRBV6-2/TRBV6-3 | . | TRBJ1-4 | .
CASSLEPTDTQYF | TGTGCCAGCAGCCTCGAGCCCACAGATACGCAGTATTTT | TRBV7-6 | . | TRBJ2-3 | many
CASSSTFVGPYEQYF | TGTGCCAGCAGCTCAACGTTTGTGGGCCCCTACGAGCAGTACTTC | TRBV5-5 | . | TRBJ2-7 | few
CASSSAGAGNEKLFF | TGTGCCAGCAGTTCCGCCGGGGCAGGCAATGAAAAACTGTTTTTT | TRBV6-1 | . | TRBJ1-4 | few
CSARTSGWGYGYTF | TGCAGTGCTAGGACGAGTGGTTGGGGCTATGGCTACACCTTC | TRBV20-1 | . | TRBJ1-2 | few
CASSRDPNQPQHF | TGTGCCAGCAGTAGGGACCCGAATCAGCCCCAGCATTTT | TRBV6-1 | . | TRBJ1-5 | few
CASSHKFGEGTQGGTQYF | TGTGCCAGCAGCCACAAATTCGGGGAGGGGACTCAAGGAGGGACGCAGTATTTT | TRBV3-1 | TRBD2 | TRBJ2-3 | .
CASSSNTLGQGASPLHF | TGTGCCAGCAGCTCGAATACACTGGGACAGGGGGCTTCACCCCTCCACTTT | TRBV4-1 | TRBD1 | TRBJ1-6 | few
CASSRGQTTYEQYF | TGTGCCAGCAGCCGGGGACAGACTACCTACGAGCAGTACTTC | TRBV28 | TRBD1 | TRBJ2-7 | few
CASRSFGGGGDDGRGTEAFF | TGTGCCAGCAGAAGTTTTGGAGGGGGGGGCGATGATGGTCGGGGCACTGAAGCTTTCTTT | TRBV5-6 | . | TRBJ1-1 | .
CASSPNGQRNSPLHF | TGTGCCAGCTCACCCAACGGTCAGAGGAATTCACCCCTCCACTTT | TRBV18 | . | TRBJ1-6 | few
CASSLGSGTDTQYF | TGTGCCAGCAGCTTAGGAAGCGGGACAGATACGCAGTATTTT | TRBV7-2 | . | TRBJ2-3 | many
CASSTEATNEKLFF | TGTGCCAGCAGTACAGAGGCAACTAATGAAAAACTGTTTTTT | TRBV2 | . | TRBJ1-4 | few
CASSLGGTHNEQFF | TGTGCCAGCAGCCTAGGGGGCACCCACAATGAGCAGTTCTTC | TRBV5-8 | TRBD1 | TRBJ2-1 | few
CASRTLAGKSYNEQFF | TGTGCCAGCAGAACACTAGCCGGCAAGTCCTACAATGAGCAGTTCTTC | TRBV11-2 | . | TRBJ2-1 | many
CASSDNDVSTDTQYF | TGTGCCAGTAGCGATAACGACGTTAGCACAGATACGCAGTATTTT | TRBV19 | . | TRBJ2-3 | few
CATGRGQGTDTQYF | TGTGCCACCGGCAGGGGACAGGGGACAGATACGCAGTATTTT | TRBV24-1 | TRBD1 | TRBJ2-3 | .
CSAIRQSSGNTIYF | TGCAGTGCTATAAGACAGAGCTCTGGAAACACCATATATTTT | TRBV20-1 | . | TRBJ1-3 | .
CASSQGLGWFF | TGTGCCAGCAGCCAAGGGTTGGGATGGTTCTTC | TRBV4-2 | . | TRBJ2-1 | .
CASSLATSSNGADTQYF | TGTGCCAGCAGCTTGGCGACTAGCAGTAACGGGGCAGATACGCAGTATTTT | TRBV5-4 | TRBD2 | TRBJ2-3 | few
CASSAGTEAFF | TGTGCCAGCAGCGCGGGGACAGAAGCTTTCTTT | TRBV11-1 | . | TRBJ1-1 | .
CASSFRKTARTNTGELFF | TGCGCCAGCAGCTTTCGTAAGACAGCGAGAACGAACACCGGGGAGCTGTTTTTT | TRBV4-1 | . | TRBJ2-2 | .
CATTLDSAHQTQYF | TGTGCCACCACTCTGGACAGTGCACATCAGACCCAGTACTTC | TRBV10-3 | . | TRBJ2-5 | few